This TCR beta chain was captured by sequencing in a study of early T cells in non-severe SARS-CoV-2 infection. TCRdb re-called the 5' RACE reads with MiXCR, one entry per CDR3 protein. The data contain 30,000 to 40,000 distinct CDR3 sequences, about 10% of them singletons. The sample holds many counts of this clonotype. The sequence came from an adult who was a healthcare worker with PCR-confirmed SARS-CoV-2 infection or an uninfected control (not recorded which). The sequencing input was whole blood.

CDR3 coding DNA: TGTGCCAGCAGCTTTCAAGGGACCCAAGAGACCCAGTACTTC. It codes for CASSFQGTQETQYF. This sequence joins TRBV7-2 and TRBJ2-5; D is tentatively TRBD1 or TRBD2 (5 bases each). Trimming pared 3 bases from V and 1 base from J, leaving 9 bases between. CDR1 SGHTA and CDR2 FQGNSA come from the germline V gene. The CDR3 consists of 14 residues.